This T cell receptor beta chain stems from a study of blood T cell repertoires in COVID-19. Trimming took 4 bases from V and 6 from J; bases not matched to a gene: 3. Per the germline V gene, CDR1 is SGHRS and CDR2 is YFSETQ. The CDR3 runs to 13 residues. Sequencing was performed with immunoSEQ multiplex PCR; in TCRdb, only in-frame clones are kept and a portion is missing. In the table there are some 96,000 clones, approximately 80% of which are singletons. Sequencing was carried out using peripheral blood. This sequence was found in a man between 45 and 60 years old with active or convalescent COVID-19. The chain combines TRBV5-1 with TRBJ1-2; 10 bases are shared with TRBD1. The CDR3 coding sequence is TGCGCCAGCAGCCCGGGGACAGGGGATGGCTACACCTTC. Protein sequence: CASSPGTGDGYTF.